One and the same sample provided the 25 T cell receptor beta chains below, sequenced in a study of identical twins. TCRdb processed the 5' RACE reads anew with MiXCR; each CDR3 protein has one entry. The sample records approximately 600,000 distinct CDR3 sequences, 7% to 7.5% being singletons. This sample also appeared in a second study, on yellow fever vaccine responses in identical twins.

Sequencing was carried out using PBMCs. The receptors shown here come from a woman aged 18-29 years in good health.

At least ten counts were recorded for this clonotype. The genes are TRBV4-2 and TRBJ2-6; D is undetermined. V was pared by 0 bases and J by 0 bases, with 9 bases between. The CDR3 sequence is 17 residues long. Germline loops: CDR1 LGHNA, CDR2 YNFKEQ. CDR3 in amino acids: CASSQDRQSSGANVLTF. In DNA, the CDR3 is TGTGCCAGCAGCCAAGATAGGCAGAGCTCTGGGGCCAACGTCCTGACTTTC.

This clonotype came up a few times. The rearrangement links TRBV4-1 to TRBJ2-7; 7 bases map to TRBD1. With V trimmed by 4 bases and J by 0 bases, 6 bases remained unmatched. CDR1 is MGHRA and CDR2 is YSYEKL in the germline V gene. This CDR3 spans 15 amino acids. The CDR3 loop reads CASSPTGTVSYEQYF. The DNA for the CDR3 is TGCGCCAGCAGCCCAACCGGGACAGTCTCCTACGAGCAGTACTTC.

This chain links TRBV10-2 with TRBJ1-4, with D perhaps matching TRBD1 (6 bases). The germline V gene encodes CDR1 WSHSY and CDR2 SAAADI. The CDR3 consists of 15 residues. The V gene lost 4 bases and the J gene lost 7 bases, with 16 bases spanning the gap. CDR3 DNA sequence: TGCGCCAGCAGTGGAGATTGGGGGGCGCGTGAAAAACTGTTTTTT. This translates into CASSGDWGAREKLFF.

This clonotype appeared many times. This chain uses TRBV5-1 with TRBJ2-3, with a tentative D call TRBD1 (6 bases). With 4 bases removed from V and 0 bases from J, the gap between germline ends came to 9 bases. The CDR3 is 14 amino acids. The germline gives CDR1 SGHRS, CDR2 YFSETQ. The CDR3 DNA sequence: TGCGCCAGCAGCACTCAGGGGAGCACAGATACGCAGTATTTT. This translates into CASSTQGSTDTQYF.

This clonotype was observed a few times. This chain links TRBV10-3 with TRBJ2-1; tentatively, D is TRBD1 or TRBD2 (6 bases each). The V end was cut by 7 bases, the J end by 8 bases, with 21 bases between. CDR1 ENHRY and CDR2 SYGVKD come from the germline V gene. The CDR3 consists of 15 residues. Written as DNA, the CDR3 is TGTGCCATCAAGCCTGACGGGGGCGCGTCGGATGAGCAGTTCTTC. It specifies CAIKPDGGASDEQFF.

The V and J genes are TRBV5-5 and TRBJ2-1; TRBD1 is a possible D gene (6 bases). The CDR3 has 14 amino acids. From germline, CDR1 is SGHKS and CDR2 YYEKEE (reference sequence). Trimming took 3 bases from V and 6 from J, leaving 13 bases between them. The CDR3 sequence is CASSSAQGANEQFF. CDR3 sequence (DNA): TGTGCCAGCAGCTCAGCACAGGGAGCCAATGAGCAGTTCTTC.

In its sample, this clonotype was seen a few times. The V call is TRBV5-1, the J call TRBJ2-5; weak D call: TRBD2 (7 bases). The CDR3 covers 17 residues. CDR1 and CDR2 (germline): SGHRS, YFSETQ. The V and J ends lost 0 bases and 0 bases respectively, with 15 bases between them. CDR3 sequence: CASSLVAAGAYQETQYF. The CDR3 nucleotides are TGCGCCAGCAGCTTGGTGGCCGCGGGGGCTTACCAAGAGACCCAGTACTTC.

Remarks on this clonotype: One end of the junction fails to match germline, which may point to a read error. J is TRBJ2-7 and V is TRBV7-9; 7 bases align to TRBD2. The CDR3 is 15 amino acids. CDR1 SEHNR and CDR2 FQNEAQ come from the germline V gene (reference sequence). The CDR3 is CAGSPGRVLSYEQYF. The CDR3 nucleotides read TGTGCCGGCAGCCCGGGGAGGGTCCTCTCCTACGAGCAGTACTTC.

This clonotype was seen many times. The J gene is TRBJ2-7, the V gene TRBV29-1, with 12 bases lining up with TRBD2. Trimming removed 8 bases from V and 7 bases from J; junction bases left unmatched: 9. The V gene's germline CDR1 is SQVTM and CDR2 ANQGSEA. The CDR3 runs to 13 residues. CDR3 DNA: TGCAGCTCCCGACTAGCGGGAGAGGGAGAGCAGTACTTC. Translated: CSSRLAGEGEQYF.

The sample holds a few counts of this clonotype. The CDR3 spells CASSASFSGANVLTF. CDR3 DNA sequence: TGCGCCAGCAGCGCCAGTTTCTCTGGGGCCAACGTCCTGACTTTC. The chain uses TRBV5-1 and TRBJ2-6, with D unresolved. The V end was cut by 4 bases, the J end by 0 bases, with 8 bases between. This CDR3 is 15 amino acids long. The germline V gene has CDR1 SGHRS and CDR2 YFSETQ.

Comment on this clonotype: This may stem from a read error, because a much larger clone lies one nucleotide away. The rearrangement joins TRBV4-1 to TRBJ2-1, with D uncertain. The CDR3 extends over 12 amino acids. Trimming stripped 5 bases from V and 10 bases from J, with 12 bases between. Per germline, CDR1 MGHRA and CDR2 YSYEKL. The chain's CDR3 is CASSIDGKEQFF. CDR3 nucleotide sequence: TGCGCCAGCAGCATAGATGGCAAAGAGCAGTTCTTC.

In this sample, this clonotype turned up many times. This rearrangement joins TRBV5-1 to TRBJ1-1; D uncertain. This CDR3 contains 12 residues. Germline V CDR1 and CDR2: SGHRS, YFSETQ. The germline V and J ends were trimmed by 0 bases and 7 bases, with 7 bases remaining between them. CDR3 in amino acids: CASSLVGYEAFF. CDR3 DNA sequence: TGCGCCAGCAGCTTGGTTGGGTATGAAGCTTTCTTT.

As DNA, the CDR3 is TGTGCCAGCAGCTCTAGGCGACTAGCGGGAATCACAGATACGCAGTATTTT. Translating it yields CASSSRRLAGITDTQYF. The chain employs TRBV13 and TRBJ2-3; TRBD2 aligns across 11 bases. V shed 4 bases, J shed 2 bases, and the junction held 8 bases outside the gene matches. The CDR3 loop spans 17 amino acids. Germline CDR1 PRHDT, CDR2 FYEKMQ (reference sequence).

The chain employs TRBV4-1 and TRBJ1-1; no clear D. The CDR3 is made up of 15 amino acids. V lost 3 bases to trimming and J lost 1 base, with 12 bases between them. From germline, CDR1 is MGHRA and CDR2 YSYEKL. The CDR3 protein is CASSHPGGGNTEAFF. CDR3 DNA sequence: TGCGCCAGCAGCCACCCCGGCGGAGGGAACACTGAAGCTTTCTTT.

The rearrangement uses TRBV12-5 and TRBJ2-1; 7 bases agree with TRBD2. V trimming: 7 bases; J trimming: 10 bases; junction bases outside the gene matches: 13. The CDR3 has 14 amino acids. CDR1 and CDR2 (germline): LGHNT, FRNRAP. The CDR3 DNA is TGTGCTAGTGCCCCCCTTGGGAGGGCCCCCGAGCAGTTCTTC. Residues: CASAPLGRAPEQFF.

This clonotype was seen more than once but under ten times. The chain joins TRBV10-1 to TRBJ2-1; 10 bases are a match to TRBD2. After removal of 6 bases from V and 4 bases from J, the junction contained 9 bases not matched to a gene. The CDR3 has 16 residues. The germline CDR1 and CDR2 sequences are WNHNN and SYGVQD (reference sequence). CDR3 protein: CASSSGTSEGYNEQFF. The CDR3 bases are TGCGCCAGCAGCTCCGGGACTAGCGAAGGTTACAATGAGCAGTTCTTC.

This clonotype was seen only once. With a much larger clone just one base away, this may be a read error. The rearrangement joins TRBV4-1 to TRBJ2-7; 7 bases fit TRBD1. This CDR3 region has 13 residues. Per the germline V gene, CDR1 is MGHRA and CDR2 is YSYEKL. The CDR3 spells CASSEDPGGEQYF. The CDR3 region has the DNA TGCGCCAGCAGCGAAGACCCAGGGGGCGAGCAGTACTTC.

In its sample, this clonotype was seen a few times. Written as DNA, the CDR3 is TGCAGCGTTGGGGGAGGACGCTCTGGCTACACCTTC. Translated: CSVGGGRSGYTF. The chain is built from TRBV29-1 and TRBJ1-2; D gene ambiguous. CDR1 and CDR2 (germline): SQVTM, ANQGSEA. V was trimmed by 4 bases and J by 7 bases, leaving 13 bases between them. The CDR3 totals 12 residues.

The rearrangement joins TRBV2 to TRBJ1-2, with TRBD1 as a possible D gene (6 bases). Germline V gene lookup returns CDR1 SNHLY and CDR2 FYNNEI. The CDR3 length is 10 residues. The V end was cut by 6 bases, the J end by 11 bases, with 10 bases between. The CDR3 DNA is TGTGCCAGCAGCACAGGGAGGTACACCTTC. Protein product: CASSTGRYTF.

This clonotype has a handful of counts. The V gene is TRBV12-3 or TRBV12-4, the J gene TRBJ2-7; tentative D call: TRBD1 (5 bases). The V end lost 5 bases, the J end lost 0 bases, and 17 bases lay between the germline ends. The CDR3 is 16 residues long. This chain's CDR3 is CASSNTGRGFSYEQYV. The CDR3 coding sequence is TGTGCCAGCAGTAATACAGGTCGAGGCTTCTCCTACGAGCAGTACGTC.

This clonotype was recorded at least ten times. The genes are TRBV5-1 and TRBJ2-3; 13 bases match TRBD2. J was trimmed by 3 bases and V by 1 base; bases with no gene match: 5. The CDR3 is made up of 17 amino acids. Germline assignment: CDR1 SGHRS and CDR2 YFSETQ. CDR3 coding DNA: TGCGCCAGCAGCTTGTGGACTAGCGGGGGAACAACAGATACGCAGTATTTT. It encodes CASSLWTSGGTTDTQYF.

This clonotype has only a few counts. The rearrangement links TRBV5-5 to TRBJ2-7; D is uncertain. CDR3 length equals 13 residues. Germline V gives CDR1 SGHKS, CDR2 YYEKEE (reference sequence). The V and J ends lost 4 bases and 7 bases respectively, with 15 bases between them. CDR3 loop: CASSIYVGREQYV. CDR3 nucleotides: TGTGCCAGCAGCATCTACGTAGGGCGAGAGCAGTACGTC.

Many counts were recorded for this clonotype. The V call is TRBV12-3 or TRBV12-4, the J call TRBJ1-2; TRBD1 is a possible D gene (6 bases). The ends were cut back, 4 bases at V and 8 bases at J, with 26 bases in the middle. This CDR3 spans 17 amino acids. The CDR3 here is CASSSSYREIEVLGYTF. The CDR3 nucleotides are TGTGCCAGCAGTTCGTCATACAGGGAGATAGAAGTCCTGGGCTACACCTTC.

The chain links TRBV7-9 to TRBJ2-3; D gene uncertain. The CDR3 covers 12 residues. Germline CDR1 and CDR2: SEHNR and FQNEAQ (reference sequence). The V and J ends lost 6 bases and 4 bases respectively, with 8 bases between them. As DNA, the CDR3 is TGTGCCAGCAGGTTTACGCCAGATACGCAGTATTTT. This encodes CASRFTPDTQYF.

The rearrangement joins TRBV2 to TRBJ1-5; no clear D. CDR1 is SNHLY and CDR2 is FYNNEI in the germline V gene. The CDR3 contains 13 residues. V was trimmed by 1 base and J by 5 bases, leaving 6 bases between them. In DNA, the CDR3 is TGTGCCAGCAGTGAAGTGAGGGATCAGCCCCAGCATTTT. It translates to CASSEVRDQPQHF.